This T cell receptor (beta chain) was recorded in a study of T cell responses to AZD1222 COVID-19 vaccine. Findings and limits, study-wide: Just a handful of people given AZD1222 tested seropositive at baseline.

Looked up from germline, CDR1 is GTSNPN and CDR2 is SVGIG (reference sequence). Trimming removed 0 bases from V and 4 bases from J, with 10 bases in between. The CDR3 consists of 14 residues. Notes on this clone: Antigen specificity is unknown.

Assay used: immunoSEQ multiplex PCR; TCRdb lists only in-frame clones, some missing. The data hold about 100,000 clones, with 80% to 95% observed a single time. The V and J genes are TRBV30 and TRBJ1-5; D is perhaps TRBD1 (5 bases). This receptor was identified in an adult in good health. This sample comprised peripheral blood, obtained on day 0 of AZD1222 vaccination. Here the CDR3 reads CAWSVRWGNQPQHF. The CDR3 DNA follows: TGTGCCTGGAGTGTACGATGGGGGAATCAGCCCCAGCATTTT. Complete variable domain (other parts from reference TRBV30 and TRBJ1-5): SQTIHQWPATLVQPVGSPLSLECTVEGTSNPNLYWYRQAAGRGLQLLFYSVGIGQISSEVPQNLSASRPQDRQFILSSKKLLLSDSGFYLCAWSVRWGNQPQHFGDGTRLSIL.